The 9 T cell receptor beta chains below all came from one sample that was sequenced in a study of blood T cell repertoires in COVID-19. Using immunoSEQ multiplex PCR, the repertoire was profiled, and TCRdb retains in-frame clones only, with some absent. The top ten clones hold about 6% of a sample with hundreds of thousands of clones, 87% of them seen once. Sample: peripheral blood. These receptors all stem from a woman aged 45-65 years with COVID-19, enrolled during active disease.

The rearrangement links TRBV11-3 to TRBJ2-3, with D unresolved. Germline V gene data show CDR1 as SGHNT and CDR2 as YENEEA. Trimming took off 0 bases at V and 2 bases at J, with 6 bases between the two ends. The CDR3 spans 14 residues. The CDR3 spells CASSLERLTDTQYF. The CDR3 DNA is TGTGCCAGCAGCTTAGAGCGCCTCACAGATACGCAGTATTTT.

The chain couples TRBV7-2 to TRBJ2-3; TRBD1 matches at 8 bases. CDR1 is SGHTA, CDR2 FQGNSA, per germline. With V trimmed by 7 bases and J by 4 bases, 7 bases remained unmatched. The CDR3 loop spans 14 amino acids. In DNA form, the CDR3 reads TGTGCCAGCACCGGGACAGGAAGGGCAGATACGCAGTATTTT. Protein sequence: CASTGTGRADTQYF.

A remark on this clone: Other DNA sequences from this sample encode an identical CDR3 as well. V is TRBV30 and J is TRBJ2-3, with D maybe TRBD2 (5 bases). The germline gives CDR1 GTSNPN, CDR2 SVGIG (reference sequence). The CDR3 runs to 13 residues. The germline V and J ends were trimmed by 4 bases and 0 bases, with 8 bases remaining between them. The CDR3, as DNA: TGTGCCTGGAATCGAGGGAGCACAGATACGCAGTATTTT. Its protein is CAWNRGSTDTQYF.

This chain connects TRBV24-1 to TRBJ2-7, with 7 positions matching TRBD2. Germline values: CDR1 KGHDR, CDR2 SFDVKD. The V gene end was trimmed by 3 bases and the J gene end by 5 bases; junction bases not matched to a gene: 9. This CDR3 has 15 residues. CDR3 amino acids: CATSDRTRTRNEQYF. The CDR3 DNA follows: TGTGCCACCAGTGATCGAACCCGGACTAGAAACGAGCAGTACTTC.

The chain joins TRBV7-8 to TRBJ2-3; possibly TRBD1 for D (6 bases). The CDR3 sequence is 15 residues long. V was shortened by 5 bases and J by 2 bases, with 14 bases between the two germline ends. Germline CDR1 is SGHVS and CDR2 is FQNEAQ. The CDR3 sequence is CASSPGAYYTDTQYF. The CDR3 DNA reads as TGTGCCAGCAGCCCAGGGGCGTACTACACAGATACGCAGTATTTT.

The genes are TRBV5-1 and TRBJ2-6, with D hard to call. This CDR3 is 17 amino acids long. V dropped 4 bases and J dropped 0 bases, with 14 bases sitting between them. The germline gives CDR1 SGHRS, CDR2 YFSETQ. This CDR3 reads CASSPGHKYSGANVLTF. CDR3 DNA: TGCGCCAGCAGCCCGGGTCATAAATACTCTGGGGCCAACGTCCTGACTTTC.

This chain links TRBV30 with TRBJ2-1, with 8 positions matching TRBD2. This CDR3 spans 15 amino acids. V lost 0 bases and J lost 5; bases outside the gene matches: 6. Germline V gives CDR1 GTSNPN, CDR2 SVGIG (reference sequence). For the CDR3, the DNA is TGTGCCTGGAGTGTAACCAGCGGGAGAAACAATGAGCAGTTCTTC. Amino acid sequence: CAWSVTSGRNNEQFF.

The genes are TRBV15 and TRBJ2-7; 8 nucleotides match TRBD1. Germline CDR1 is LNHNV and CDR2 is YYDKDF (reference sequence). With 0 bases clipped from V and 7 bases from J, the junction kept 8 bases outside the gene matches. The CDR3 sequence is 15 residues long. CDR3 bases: TGTGCCACCAGCAGAGAGCGGCAGGGGGCCCGAGAGCAGTACTTC. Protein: CATSRERQGAREQYF.

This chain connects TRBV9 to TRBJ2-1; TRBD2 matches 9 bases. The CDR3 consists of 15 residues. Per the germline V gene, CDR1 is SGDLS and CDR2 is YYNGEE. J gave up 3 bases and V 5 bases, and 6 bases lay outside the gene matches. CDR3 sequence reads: CASSPSSGIYNEQFF. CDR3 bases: TGTGCCAGCAGTCCGTCTAGCGGGATCTACAATGAGCAGTTCTTC.